This T cell receptor (beta chain) was observed in a study of response to subunit inactivated influenza vaccine. Study outcomes and limitations: Seasonal influenza vaccination, on each occasion, was suggested by the authors to recruit few new T cells.

TCRdb itself ran the RT-PCR reads through MiXCR, one entry per CDR3 protein. The sample holds 500,000 to 600,000 distinct CDR3 sequences; roughly 13% are singletons and the top ten take 13%. Per the germline V gene, CDR1 is ENHRY and CDR2 is SYGVKD. CDR3 length equals 16 residues. The V segment lost 4 bases and the J segment 3 bases; nucleotides outside the gene matches: 9. This clonotype was detected only a few times. No antigen is known for it. Source: PBMCs from blood, taken roughly 6 weeks after vaccination. The chain carries TRBV10-3 and TRBJ2-3; 8 bases fit TRBD2. The source of this sequence is a man in his forties or fifties who received an inactivated influenza vaccine. The CDR3 is CAISGGSGSTTDTQYF. The CDR3 DNA follows: TGTGCCATCAGTGGAGGAAGCGGGAGCACGACAGATACGCAGTATTTT.